The T cell receptor (beta chain) described here comes from a study of cytomegalovirus exposure and HLA in healthy donors. The protocol was immunoSEQ multiplex PCR, while the TCRdb copy is restricted to in-frame clones and leaves out a portion. The top ten clones hold approximately 4.2% of a sample with roughly 70,000 clones, roughly 90% of them seen once. Germline loops: CDR1 SGHVS, CDR2 FNYEAQ. Trimming took 2 bases from V and 3 from J; bases not matched to a gene: 5. The CDR3 loop spans 16 amino acids. Specimen: PBMCs. This chain links TRBV7-6 with TRBJ1-1; TRBD1 matches at 11 bases. This TCR came from a young woman in good health and CMV-seropositive. The chain's CDR3 is CASSLYGQGAYTEAFF. For the CDR3, the DNA is TGTGCCAGCAGCTTATACGGACAGGGGGCGTACACTGAAGCTTTCTTT.